This TCR beta chain was sequenced for a study of cytomegalovirus exposure and HLA in healthy donors. The PCR employed 60 Vbeta primers together with 13 Jbeta primers. Profiled with immunoSEQ multiplex PCR; TCRdb holds only in-frame clones, not every one. The table records about 130,000 clones, around 76% of them present only once. Healthy bone marrow donors supplied every sample. The CDR3 has 13 residues. Germline V gene sequence: CDR1 SGHNT, CDR2 YENEEA. V shed 2 bases and J shed 8 bases, with 12 bases lying between them. This TCR derives from a woman between 50 and 59 years old in good health and CMV-seronegative. The sample was PBMCs. The V and J genes are TRBV11-3 and TRBJ1-1; D is perhaps TRBD1 (5 bases). The CDR3 DNA reads as TGTGCCAGCAGCTTAACAGCGGGGGGGGAAGCTTTCTTT. It codes for CASSLTAGGEAFF.